This TCR beta chain was identified during a study of CD8 T cells in ankylosing spondylitis. Findings of the study overall: Matched synovial fluid from ankylosing spondylitis patients was reported to be enriched for disease-linked clones. Reactive arthritis synovial fluid and blood were previously reported to contain some motif variants. There was a TCR beta motif, made of several highly homologous variants, that appeared characteristic of ankylosing spondylitis blood.

CDR1 and CDR2 (germline): SGHRS, YFSETQ. The CDR3 runs to 12 residues. The ends were cut back, 5 bases at V and 3 bases at J, with 9 bases in the middle. Each TCR beta library was made by quantitative 5'-RACE that incorporated molecular barcodes. Via MiXCR, TCRdb re-called the 5' RACE reads, giving one row per CDR3 protein. Of under 250,000 distinct CDR3 sequences in the sample, about 6.7% were seen once. This clonotype was recorded at least ten times. What it binds is unknown. This chain connects TRBV5-1 to TRBJ2-7; D is possibly TRBD1 or TRBD2 (5 bases each). The sequence was collected from a male donor with ankylosing spondylitis. The source material was blood, either unsorted or a sorted T cell fraction (not recorded which). CDR3 protein: CASSRDGYEQYF. Written as DNA, the CDR3 is TGCGCCAGCAGTAGGGACGGCTACGAGCAGTACTTC.